The present T cell receptor beta chain was sequenced within a study of beta chain features in type 1 diabetes. Study context: Patients did not differ from healthy donors in age, gender or cell yield. The examined sorted cells totaled some 99 million across samples. Regarding the study as a whole: The VDJ junctions of type 1 diabetes patients carried fewer insertions and more deletions. Type 1 diabetes patients had TCRB CDR3s that were shorter (moderately but significantly so) in all four CD4+ subsets.

The CDR3 is 13 amino acids. Germline values: CDR1 SQVTM, CDR2 ANQGSEA. V lost 1 base and J lost 1, with 5 bases in between. Sequencing targeted expressed TCRB transcripts, as all isolated RNA had been reverse transcribed. Assay: immunoSEQ multiplex PCR; the TCRdb copy retains only in-frame clones and omits some. Of around 250,000 clones in the sample, over 11% were seen once. The single heparinised draw taken from each donor contained around 120 mL of blood on average. The sample holds a few counts of this clone. Its antigen is not identified. The chain is built from TRBV29-1 and TRBJ2-1, with no clear D. Material: naive CD4+ T cells from blood. This TCR derives from a man aged 25 to 45 with type 1 diabetes. CDR3 in amino acids: CSVEGQSYNEQFF. The CDR3 DNA follows: TGCAGCGTTGAAGGGCAGTCCTACAATGAGCAGTTCTTC.